This entry lists 24 T cell receptor beta chains sequenced from one sample in a study of CD8 T cells in Susac syndrome. Random hexamers were used to reverse transcribe about 0.45 to 1 ug of RNA. TCRdb ran MiXCR on the immunoSEQ multiplex PCR reads and lists one entry per CDR3 protein. The data hold roughly 200,000 distinct CDR3 sequences, with approximately 94% observed a single time. Sequenced material: CD4+ T cells from PBMCs. All receptors derive from a human donor with Susac syndrome.

The chain recombines TRBV7-8 with TRBJ2-1, with unresolved D. Trimming left V 5 bases short and J 9 bases short, with 14 bases between. CDR1 and CDR2 (germline): SGHVS, FQNEAQ. The CDR3 runs to 13 residues. The CDR3 region has the DNA TGTGCCAGCAGCGTCGACGCCTCGGGTGAGCAGTTCTTC. Translating gives CASSVDASGEQFF.

V and J are TRBV5-1 and TRBJ2-7, with 7 bases lining up with TRBD1. Germline trimming cut 4 bases from V and 3 bases from J; bases unmatched to any gene: 7. The CDR3 is 14 amino acids. Germline V gene lookup returns CDR1 SGHRS and CDR2 YFSETQ. CDR3 nucleotide sequence: TGCGCCAGCAGCCCTTTAGGACAGGACTACGAGCAGTACTTC. Its translation is CASSPLGQDYEQYF.

CDR3 in DNA: TGTGCCTGGAGCGCAGACAGGGCTGGGAACGAGCAGTACTTC. Its protein is CAWSADRAGNEQYF. The chain employs TRBV30 and TRBJ2-7, with TRBD1 identical over 7 bases. The CDR3 loop spans 14 amino acids. V was clipped by 3 bases and J by 5 bases; unmatched bases: 10. CDR1 GTSNPN and CDR2 SVGIG come from the germline V gene (reference sequence).

Here the CDR3 reads CASSPTDRVGQPQHF. The CDR3, as DNA: TGTGCCAGCAGCCCTACGGACAGGGTAGGTCAGCCCCAGCATTTT. The rearrangement links TRBV3-1 to TRBJ1-5; 8 nucleotides agree with TRBD1. Germline CDR1 is LGHDT and CDR2 is YNNKEL (reference sequence). The V gene end was trimmed by 4 bases and the J gene end by 6 bases; junction bases not matched to a gene: 8. CDR3 length: 15 amino acids.

The V and J genes are TRBV19 and TRBJ1-5; TRBD1 might be the D (5 bases). Per the germline V gene, CDR1 is LNHDA and CDR2 is SQIVND (reference sequence). The CDR3 spans 15 residues. V was clipped by 5 bases and J by 6 bases, with 17 bases between them. DNA for the CDR3: TGTGCCAGTAGTCCCCCCGGGGGACTGTCTCAGCCCCAGCATTTT. This sequence encodes CASSPPGGLSQPQHF.

The chain employs TRBV7-8 and TRBJ2-3; TRBD2 aligns across 10 bases. Germline CDR1 is SGHVS and CDR2 is FQNEAQ. The CDR3 consists of 17 residues. With V trimmed by 5 bases and J by 7 bases, 15 bases remained unmatched. Written as DNA, the CDR3 is TGTGCCAGCAGCCCTTTCCGAGCGGGGGGGCAATCGAATACGCAGTATTTT. Residues: CASSPFRAGGQSNTQYF.

V usage is TRBV25-1 and J usage is TRBJ2-1; possible D gene TRBD2, 5 bases. Per germline, CDR1 MGHDK and CDR2 SYGVNS. The CDR3 contains 11 residues. The ends were cut back, 5 bases at V and 7 bases at J, with 6 bases in the middle. The DNA of the CDR3 is TGTGCCAGCAGTCGGGGTAATGAGCAGTTCTTC. Its protein is CASSRGNEQFF.

The gene calls are TRBV5-1 and TRBJ2-1; 11 bases agree with TRBD2. The CDR3 runs 16 residues. Germline loops: CDR1 SGHRS, CDR2 YFSETQ. The ends lost 1 base at V and 3 bases at J; junction bases unmatched: 3. The CDR3 sequence: CASSLTLAGGYNEQFF. The CDR3 region has the DNA TGCGCCAGCAGCTTGACCCTAGCGGGGGGCTACAATGAGCAGTTCTTC.

This chain uses TRBV18 with TRBJ2-7, with 7 bases that match TRBD2. The V gene end was trimmed by 4 bases and the J gene end by 5 bases; junction bases not matched to a gene: 8. The CDR3 extends over 14 amino acids. The germline V gene has CDR1 KGHSH and CDR2 LQKENI. The CDR3 here is CASSRRGVRDEQYF. In nucleotides, the CDR3 is TGTGCCAGCTCACGACGGGGGGTAAGAGACGAGCAGTACTTC.

V gene TRBV9 combines with J gene TRBJ2-7, with TRBD2 matching 14 bases. J gave up 9 bases and V 3 bases, and 8 bases lay outside the gene matches. Germline lookup yields CDR1 SGDLS and CDR2 YYNGEE. The CDR3 totals 15 residues. CDR3 DNA: TGTGCCAGCAGCGCCGCGGGACTAGCGGGGGAGGGGCAGTACTTC. It yields the protein CASSAAGLAGEGQYF.

The rearrangement uses TRBV3-1 and TRBJ1-4; D not certain. Germline V gene lookup returns CDR1 LGHDT and CDR2 YNNKEL (reference sequence). This CDR3 comprises 15 residues. V shed 3 bases and J shed 4 bases, with 12 bases lying between them. The CDR3 coding sequence is TGTGCCAGCAGCCAGTACAGCGGTCATAATGAAAAACTGTTTTTT. It is translated as CASSQYSGHNEKLFF.

This clonotype was seen a single time. This CDR3 is CASSPPGEAGGNEQFF. The CDR3 coding sequence is TGTGCCAGCTCACCACCAGGGGAGGCAGGAGGCAATGAGCAGTTCTTC. The J gene is TRBJ2-1, the V gene TRBV18, with a tentative D call TRBD2 (6 bases). The V and J ends lost 0 bases and 6 bases respectively, with 15 bases between them. Germline CDR1 reads KGHSH; CDR2 reads LQKENI. The CDR3 covers 16 residues.

V is TRBV20-1 and J is TRBJ2-7, with D hard to call. Germline assignment: CDR1 DFQATT and CDR2 SNEGSKA (reference sequence). CDR3 size: 13 residues. Trimming removed 0 bases at V and 6 bases at J, with 12 bases between. As DNA, the CDR3 is TGCAGTGCTAGAGAAGGCCCCCTCGGCGAGCAGTACTTC. Translating gives CSAREGPLGEQYF.

The rearrangement links TRBV3-1 to TRBJ2-5; D gene uncertain. Trimming left V 3 bases short and J 0 bases short, with 8 bases between. The CDR3 runs 14 residues. Germline V gene data show CDR1 as LGHDT and CDR2 as YNNKEL (reference sequence). CDR3: CASSHRGNQETQYF. In DNA form, the CDR3 reads TGTGCCAGCAGCCACCGCGGAAACCAAGAGACCCAGTACTTC.

The chain links TRBV12-3 or TRBV12-4 to TRBJ1-1; D gene unclear. The germline V and J ends were trimmed by 6 bases and 1 base, with 12 bases remaining between them. The CDR3 runs to 14 residues. CDR3 loop: CASSPVGRNTEAFF. CDR3 bases: TGTGCCAGCAGCCCGGTAGGGAGGAACACTGAAGCTTTCTTT.

V and J are TRBV6-2 or TRBV6-3 and TRBJ1-1, with D possibly matching TRBD1 (6 bases). The CDR3 spans 14 residues. The V end was cut by 6 bases, the J end by 5 bases, with 16 bases between. Germline values: CDR1 MNHEY, CDR2 SVGEGT. In DNA, the CDR3 is TGTGCCAGCAGGGACCGTGGGGGGGCGACTGAAGCTTTCTTT. Translated, it gives CASRDRGGATEAFF.

V is TRBV30 and J is TRBJ2-5; D is possibly TRBD1 or TRBD2 (6 bases each). Germline assignment: CDR1 GTSNPN and CDR2 SVGIG (reference sequence). CDR3 length equals 13 residues. V lost 0 bases to trimming and J lost 5 bases, with 10 bases between them. The CDR3 region is CAWSVGGPETQYF. The CDR3 DNA reads as TGTGCCTGGAGTGTAGGGGGGCCGGAGACCCAGTACTTC.

The chain links TRBV29-1 to TRBJ2-1, with TRBD1 matching over 11 bases. The CDR3 consists of 15 residues. Trimming took 5 bases from V and 7 from J; bases not matched to a gene: 10. Germline CDR1 and CDR2: SQVTM and ANQGSEA. Written as DNA, the CDR3 is TGCAGCGTTTCCCAGGACAGGGGGCATCAAAATGAGCAGTTCTTC. Residues: CSVSQDRGHQNEQFF.

J is TRBJ2-7 and V is TRBV29-1; the match to TRBD2 covers 11 bases. CDR3 length: 13 residues. The V segment lost 7 bases and the J segment 9 bases; nucleotides outside the gene matches: 11. Per germline, CDR1 SQVTM and CDR2 ANQGSEA. CDR3 region: CSASTSGAGGQYF. CDR3 in DNA: TGCAGCGCCTCGACTAGCGGGGCGGGCGGGCAGTACTTC.

The rearrangement uses TRBV20-1 and TRBJ2-1; TRBD2 matches 9 bases. The CDR3 consists of 14 residues. CDR1 is DFQATT, CDR2 SNEGSKA, per germline (reference sequence). J was trimmed by 4 bases and V by 5 bases; bases with no gene match: 6. CDR3 DNA: TGCAGTGCTCCTTCGGCGGGGGGGTACAATGAGCAGTTCTTC. This gives the protein CSAPSAGGYNEQFF.

V is TRBV14 and J is TRBJ1-2; TRBD1 is a possible D gene (5 bases). The CDR3 has 15 amino acids. Germline V gene sequence: CDR1 SGHDN, CDR2 FVKESK. The V end was cut by 2 bases, the J end by 7 bases, with 17 bases between. In nucleotides, the CDR3 is TGTGCCAGCAGCCAATCACTCCTGGGGGGTTTTGGCTACACCTTC. Its translation is CASSQSLLGGFGYTF.

This clonotype was seen a single time. The rearrangement links TRBV15 to TRBJ2-7, with 10 bases identical to TRBD1. The junction had 4 bases not matched to a gene; V was cut back by 0 bases and J by 2 bases. CDR3 length: 16 amino acids. The germline V gene encodes CDR1 LNHNV and CDR2 YYDKDF (reference sequence). The DNA for the CDR3 is TGTGCCACCAGCAGAGATCAAGGGACAGGGGCCTACGAGCAGTACTTC. Its protein is CATSRDQGTGAYEQYF.

This clonotype came up once. This sequence joins TRBV29-1 and TRBJ1-2; TRBD1 is a possible D gene (5 bases). Looked up from germline, CDR1 is SQVTM and CDR2 is ANQGSEA. This CDR3 has 13 amino acids. The ends were cut back, 3 bases at V and 4 bases at J, with 12 bases in the middle. CDR3 region: CSVDSGWAYGYTF. The CDR3 DNA reads as TGCAGCGTTGATTCAGGGTGGGCCTATGGCTACACCTTC.

The chain couples TRBV6-1 to TRBJ2-3; D gene ambiguous. From germline, CDR1 is MNHNS and CDR2 SASEGT. This CDR3 comprises 17 residues. Trimming cost V 6 bases and J 4 bases, with 23 bases left between them. The CDR3, as DNA: TGTGCCAGCAGGCCTCTAGGTCGAGGCCCGGTGGCAGATACGCAGTATTTT. Translating it yields CASRPLGRGPVADTQYF.